This TCR beta chain is from a study of immune evolution from preneoplasia to lung adenocarcinoma. TCRdb's copy holds only in-frame clones and misses some; the assay was immunoSEQ multiplex PCR. Among 6,500 to 10,000 clones listed, about 80% were seen once. The CDR3 has 12 residues. The germline gives CDR1 GTSNPN, CDR2 SVGIG (reference sequence). V gave up 0 bases and J gave up 1 base, with 3 bases separating them. The sequence was obtained from a person aged 50-75 years with lung adenocarcinoma. V and J are TRBV30 and TRBJ1-2; D gene ambiguous. The specimen sequenced was FFPE invasive lung adenocarcinoma tissue. CDR3 sequence reads: CAWSVDNYGYTF. The CDR3 nucleotides read TGTGCCTGGAGTGTTGATAACTATGGCTACACCTTC.